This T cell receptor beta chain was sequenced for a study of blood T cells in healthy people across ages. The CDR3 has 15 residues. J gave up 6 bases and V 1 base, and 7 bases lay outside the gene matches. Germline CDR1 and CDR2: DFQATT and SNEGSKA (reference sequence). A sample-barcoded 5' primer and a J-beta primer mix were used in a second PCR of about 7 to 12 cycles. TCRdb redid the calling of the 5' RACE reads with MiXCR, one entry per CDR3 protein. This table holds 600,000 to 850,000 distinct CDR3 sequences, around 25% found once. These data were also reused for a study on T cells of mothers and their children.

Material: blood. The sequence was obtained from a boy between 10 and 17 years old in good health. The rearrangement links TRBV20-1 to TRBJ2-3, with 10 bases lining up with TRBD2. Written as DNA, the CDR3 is TGCAGTGCTAGAGTCCCCAGCGGGGGGGCGGATACGCAGTATTTT. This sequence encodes CSARVPSGGADTQYF.